The present T cell receptor beta chain was sequenced within a study of CD8 T cells in ankylosing spondylitis. Regarding the study as a whole: A motif in TCR beta, a set of fewer than ten highly homologous variants, appeared characteristic of ankylosing spondylitis blood.

This clonotype was counted many times. Antigen unknown. Trimming shortened V by 0 bases and J by 4 bases, and 13 bases separated the two germline ends. CDR1 is SGHDN and CDR2 is FVKESK in the germline V gene. The CDR3 consists of 16 residues. MiXCR, applied by TCRdb to the 5' RACE reads, yields one record per CDR3 protein. Of 200,000 to 250,000 distinct CDR3 sequences in the sample, 6% to 8.5% were seen once. The sequence was collected from a male donor with ankylosing spondylitis. The source material was blood, either unsorted or a sorted T cell fraction (not recorded which). This chain uses TRBV14 with TRBJ2-1; D may be TRBD2 (7 bases). Here the CDR3 reads CASSQDRGGYYNEQFF. CDR3 DNA: TGTGCCAGCAGCCAAGATCGCGGGGGCTATTACAATGAGCAGTTCTTC.